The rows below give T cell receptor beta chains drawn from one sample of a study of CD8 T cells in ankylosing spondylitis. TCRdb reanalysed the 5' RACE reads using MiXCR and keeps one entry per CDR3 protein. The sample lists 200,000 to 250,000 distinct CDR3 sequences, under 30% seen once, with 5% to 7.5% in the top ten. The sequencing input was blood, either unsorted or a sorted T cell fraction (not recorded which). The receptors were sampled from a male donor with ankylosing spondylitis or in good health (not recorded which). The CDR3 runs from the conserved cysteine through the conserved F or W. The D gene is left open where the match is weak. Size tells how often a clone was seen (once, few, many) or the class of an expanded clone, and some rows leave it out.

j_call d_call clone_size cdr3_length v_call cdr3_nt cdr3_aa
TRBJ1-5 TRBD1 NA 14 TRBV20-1 TGCAGTGCCCCAGGGACAGGGGGCAATCAGCCCCAGCATTTT CSAPGTGGNQPQHF
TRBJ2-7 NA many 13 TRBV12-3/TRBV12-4 TGTGCCAGCAGTTTCAGTAGAGGCTACGAGCAGTACTTC CASSFSRGYEQYF
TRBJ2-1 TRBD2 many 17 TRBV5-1 TGCGCCAGCAGCTTGGATAAGCGGGAGGTCCCTGGCAATGAGCAGTTCTTC CASSLDKREVPGNEQFF
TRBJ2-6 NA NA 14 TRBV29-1 TGCAGCGTAGGTCCAACCTCTGGGGCCAACGTCCTGACTTTC CSVGPTSGANVLTF
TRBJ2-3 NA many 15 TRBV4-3 TGCGCCAGCAGCCATCGGGGCTCCAGCACAGATACGCAGTATTTT CASSHRGSSTDTQYF
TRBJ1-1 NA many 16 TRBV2 TGTGCCAGCAGTGAAGCGCGAGGGCCGATGAACACTGAAGCTTTCTTT CASSEARGPMNTEAFF
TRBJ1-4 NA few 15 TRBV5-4 TGTGCCAGCAGCTTTAAGGAGGGGCAGGACGAAAAACTGTTTTTT CASSFKEGQDEKLFF
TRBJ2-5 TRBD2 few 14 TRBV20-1 TGCAGTGCTAGTGGACTAGCGGGACAAGAGACCCAGTACTTC CSASGLAGQETQYF
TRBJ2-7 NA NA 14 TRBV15 TGTGCCACCAGCAGGCCCGGGAGCGCGTACGAGCAGTACTTC CATSRPGSAYEQYF
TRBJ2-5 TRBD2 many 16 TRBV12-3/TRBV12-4 TGTGCCAGCAGTGCAAGGCGGGAGACGAGACGAGAGACCCAGTACTTC CASSARRETRRETQYF
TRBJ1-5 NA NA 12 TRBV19 TGTGCCAGTAGTATCTATAATCAGCCCCAGCATTTT CASSIYNQPQHF
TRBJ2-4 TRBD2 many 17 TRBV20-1 TGCAGTGCTAGGACTAGCGGGAGGGCCTCGGCCAAAAACATTCAGTACTTC CSARTSGRASAKNIQYF